One sample yielded the 25 T cell receptor beta chains listed below, sequenced in a study of OX40 agonist ivuxolimab in advanced cancers. The data were produced by immunoSEQ multiplex PCR, yet TCRdb's version contains in-frame clones alone and is incomplete. The sample holds 65,000 to 95,000 clones; about 91% are singletons and the top ten take about 0.76%. The specimen comprised CD4+ or CD8+ T cells sorted from blood, sampled in a trial of the OX40 agonist ivuxolimab. These receptors all stem from an adult with an advanced solid tumor such as melanoma, head and neck, liver or kidney cancer.

V usage is TRBV9 and J usage is TRBJ2-2; 7 bases match TRBD2. Germline trimming cut 6 bases from V and 0 bases from J; bases unmatched to any gene: 8. This CDR3 has 16 residues. Germline CDR1 SGDLS, CDR2 YYNGEE. The CDR3 loop reads CASTRGTSANTGELFF. DNA for the CDR3: TGTGCCAGCACCCGTGGCACTAGCGCGAACACCGGGGAGCTGTTTTTT.

This chain links TRBV28 with TRBJ1-5; no firm D call. Germline loops: CDR1 MDHEN, CDR2 SYDVKM. Trimming cost V 6 bases and J 9 bases, with 15 bases left between them. The CDR3 has 13 amino acids. DNA of the CDR3: TGTGCCAGCAGCCCCCCGGCCCCAAGGCCCCAGCATTTT. Its protein is CASSPPAPRPQHF. The full variable domain, its missing parts supplied by reference TRBV28 and TRBJ1-5, is DVKVTQSSRYLVKRTGEKVFLECVQDMDHENMFWYRQDPGLGLRLIYFSYDVKMKEKGDIPEGYSVSREKKERFSLILESASTNQTSMYLCASSPPAPRPQHFGDGTRLSIL.

This rearrangement joins TRBV7-3 to TRBJ2-5; D gene unclear. The CDR3 totals 14 residues. Germline V gene lookup returns CDR1 SGHTA and CDR2 FQGTGA. V lost 1 base and J 5 bases, leaving 11 bases between the germline ends. The CDR3 spells CASSLSGPGETQYF. The CDR3 nucleotides read TGTGCCAGCAGCTTAAGCGGCCCCGGGGAGACCCAGTACTTC.

This chain connects TRBV6-5 to TRBJ2-1; a possible D gene is TRBD2 (6 bases). The CDR3 runs to 14 residues. Germline V gives CDR1 MNHEY, CDR2 SVGAGI. V shed 6 bases and J shed 7 bases, with 16 bases lying between them. The CDR3 loop reads CASSREYLKNEQFF. As DNA, the CDR3 is TGTGCCAGCAGCCGGGAGTACCTCAAGAATGAGCAGTTCTTC.

V and J are TRBV5-4 and TRBJ2-7, with 8 bases that match TRBD1. Germline trimming cut 9 bases from V and 1 base from J; bases unmatched to any gene: 12. This CDR3 region has 15 residues. CDR1 and CDR2 from the germline V gene are SGHNT and YYREEE (reference sequence). The CDR3 protein is CATSRTGQQSYEQYF. CDR3 bases: TGTGCCACTTCGAGGACAGGGCAACAATCCTACGAGCAGTACTTC.

In this sample, this clone is medium-sized. The chain joins TRBV23-1 to TRBJ2-2; D possibly corresponds to TRBD2 (5 bases). TRBV23-1 is designated an ORF whose function remains uncertain. Trimming removed 0 bases from V and 15 bases from J, with 8 bases in between. The CDR3 is made up of 11 amino acids. The CDR3 here is CASSQSRGMFF. Here the CDR3 DNA reads TGCGCCAGCAGTCAATCCCGGGGTATGTTTTTT.

The chain has TRBV14 and TRBJ2-1; D is unresolved. From germline, CDR1 is SGHDN and CDR2 FVKESK. The length of the CDR3 is 13 residues. The V gene lost 1 base and the J gene lost 2 bases, with 3 bases spanning the gap. DNA for the CDR3: TGTGCCAGCAGCCAAGTCCCCTACAATGAGCAGTTCTTC. Translating gives CASSQVPYNEQFF.

The chain is built from TRBV12-5 and TRBJ2-7, with TRBD2 matching 8 bases. Germline V gene lookup returns CDR1 LGHNT and CDR2 FRNRAP. This CDR3 spans 14 amino acids. Germline trimming cut 1 base from V and 2 bases from J; bases unmatched to any gene: 1. DNA of the CDR3: TGTGCTAGTGGTTTGGGACTAGCGCCCTACGAGCAGTACTTC. Amino acid sequence: CASGLGLAPYEQYF.

This chain connects TRBV28 to TRBJ2-3; tentatively, D is TRBD1 (5 bases). The V gene's germline CDR1 is MDHEN and CDR2 SYDVKM. The CDR3 sequence is 15 residues long. Trimming removed 2 bases from V and 2 bases from J, with 11 bases in between. CDR3 sequence reads: CASSLAGPPTDTQYF. CDR3 bases: TGTGCCAGCAGTTTAGCAGGGCCCCCCACAGATACGCAGTATTTT.

This sequence joins TRBV28 and TRBJ1-1; 12 nucleotides align to TRBD1. Germline assignment: CDR1 MDHEN and CDR2 SYDVKM. The CDR3 runs to 14 residues. After removal of 5 bases from V and 11 bases from J, the junction contained 9 bases not matched to a gene. The CDR3 is CASSGTGGAKGAFF. The CDR3, as DNA: TGTGCCAGCAGTGGGACAGGGGGCGCGAAGGGGGCTTTCTTT.

The rearrangement links TRBV30 to TRBJ2-3, with D perhaps matching TRBD2 (5 bases). Trimming took 4 bases from V and 4 from J, leaving 6 bases between them. The V gene's germline CDR1 is GTSNPN and CDR2 SVGIG (reference sequence). The CDR3 spans 11 residues. For the CDR3, the DNA is TGTGCCTGGAAGGGAGCAGATACGCAGTATTTT. This sequence encodes CAWKGADTQYF. Full variable domain (outside the CDR3, taken from reference TRBV30 and TRBJ2-3): SQTIHQWPATLVQPVGSPLSLECTVEGTSNPNLYWYRQAAGRGLQLLFYSVGIGQISSEVPQNLSASRPQDRQFILSSKKLLLSDSGFYLCAWKGADTQYFGPGTRLTVL.

The chain links TRBV5-4 to TRBJ2-5; tentatively, D is TRBD2 (5 bases). Germline-derived CDR1 and CDR2 are SGHNT and YYREEE (reference sequence). This CDR3 has 13 amino acids. The V and J ends lost 2 bases and 1 base respectively, with 6 bases between them. This chain's CDR3 is CASSFGLQETQYF. The CDR3 DNA is TGTGCCAGCAGCTTTGGACTCCAAGAGACCCAGTACTTC. Supplemented by reference TRBV5-4 and TRBJ2-5, the full variable domain reads ETGVTQSPTHLIKTRGQQVTLRCSSQSGHNTVSWYQQALGQGPQFIFQYYREEENGRGNFPPRFSGLQFPNYSSELNVNALELDDSALYLCASSFGLQETQYFGPGTRLLVL.

The chain recombines TRBV6-6 with TRBJ1-2, with TRBD1 identical over 7 bases. The CDR3 has 16 residues. Germline-derived CDR1 and CDR2 are MNHNY and SVGAGI (reference sequence). Trimming took 5 bases from V and 0 from J; bases not matched to a gene: 9. In DNA, the CDR3 is TGTGCCAGCAGTAAAGAGGACAGGCAAGCTAACTATGGCTACACCTTC. Translating it yields CASSKEDRQANYGYTF.

The V and J genes are TRBV5-1 and TRBJ1-2, with D possibly being TRBD1 (6 bases). Trimming stripped 4 bases from V and 4 bases from J, with 17 bases between. The germline V gene encodes CDR1 SGHRS and CDR2 YFSETQ. The CDR3 spans 15 residues. CDR3 nucleotides: TGCGCCAGCAGCCCTAACACAGGGCAGGGCTATGGCTACACCTTC. As protein: CASSPNTGQGYGYTF. Filled out from reference TRBV5-1 and TRBJ1-2, the complete variable domain reads KAGVTQTPRYLIKTRGQQVTLSCSPISGHRSVSWYQQTPGQGLQFLFEYFSETQRNKGNFPGRFSGRQFSNSRSEMNVSTLELGDSALYLCASSPNTGQGYGYTFGSGTRLTVV.

The chain carries TRBV28 and TRBJ1-3; D gene unclear. The CDR3 covers 14 residues. Trimming took off 9 bases at V and 0 bases at J, with 12 bases between the two ends. Germline V gene lookup returns CDR1 MDHEN and CDR2 SYDVKM. CDR3 residues: CASYRRPSGNTIYF. DNA for the CDR3: TGTGCCAGTTACAGACGCCCCTCTGGAAACACCATATATTTT.

The chain combines TRBV19 with TRBJ2-5; 14 bases fit TRBD2. CDR3 size: 18 residues. Germline values: CDR1 LNHDA, CDR2 SQIVND (reference sequence). The V gene end was trimmed by 4 bases and the J gene end by 3 bases; junction bases not matched to a gene: 10. As DNA, the CDR3 is TGTGCCAGTAGTAGGGGACTTCCGGGACTAGCGGGAGAAGAGACCCAGTACTTC. The encoded protein is CASSRGLPGLAGEETQYF. The full variable domain, rest sourced from reference TRBV19 and TRBJ2-5, is DGGITQSPKYLFRKEGQNVTLSCEQNLNHDAMYWYRQDPGQGLRLIYYSQIVNDFQKGDIAEGYSVSREKKESFPLTVTSAQKNPTAFYLCASSRGLPGLAGEETQYFGPGTRLLVL.

The V gene is TRBV5-8, the J gene TRBJ2-3, with D unclear. The CDR3 loop spans 15 amino acids. CDR1 is SGHTS, CDR2 YDEGEE, per germline. V lost 2 bases and J lost 1, with 11 bases in between. The CDR3: CASSFDPHGTDTQYF. DNA for the CDR3: TGTGCCAGCAGCTTTGATCCGCATGGCACAGATACGCAGTATTTT. The full variable domain, its missing parts supplied by reference TRBV5-8 and TRBJ2-3, is EAGVTQSPTHLIKTRGQQATLRCSPISGHTSVYWYQQALGLGLQFLLWYDEGEERNRGNFPPRFSGRQFPNYSSELNVNALELEDSALYLCASSFDPHGTDTQYFGPGTRLTVL.

The CDR3 sequence is CASSSRPGNTGELFF. In DNA form, the CDR3 reads TGTGCCAGCAGTTCCCGACCCGGGAACACCGGGGAGCTGTTTTTT. The chain employs TRBV27 and TRBJ2-2; no reliable D call. CDR3 length: 15 residues. With 4 bases removed from V and 1 base from J, the gap between germline ends came to 10 bases. Germline assignment: CDR1 MNHEY and CDR2 SMNVEV (reference sequence).

The chain carries TRBV7-3 and TRBJ2-5, with a weak D call TRBD1 (6 bases). Per the germline V gene, CDR1 is SGHTA and CDR2 is FQGTGA. This CDR3 has 16 amino acids. The ends were cut back, 5 bases at V and 0 bases at J, with 16 bases in the middle. CDR3 residues: CASSPQGGRDQETQYF. The CDR3 nucleotides read TGTGCCAGCAGCCCCCAAGGGGGTCGGGACCAAGAGACCCAGTACTTC.

This rearrangement joins TRBV5-4 to TRBJ2-1; 8 nucleotides agree with TRBD2. Germline trimming cut 1 base from V and 6 bases from J; bases unmatched to any gene: 9. Germline CDR1 is SGHNT and CDR2 is YYREEE (reference sequence). This CDR3 contains 16 residues. The CDR3 nucleotides read TGTGCCAGCAGCTTGCGGGCGGGAGGCACAGGCAATGAGCAGTTCTTC. This sequence encodes CASSLRAGGTGNEQFF.

The rearrangement joins TRBV30 to TRBJ2-7, with TRBD2 as a possible D gene (5 bases). The CDR3 spans 13 residues. The V gene lost 4 bases and the J gene lost 4 bases, with 14 bases spanning the gap. The germline V gene has CDR1 GTSNPN and CDR2 SVGIG (reference sequence). Here the CDR3 reads CAWTGRGNYEQYF. In nucleotides, the CDR3 is TGTGCCTGGACCGGTCGGGGTAATTACGAGCAGTACTTC.

The chain combines TRBV5-1 with TRBJ2-3, with 7 positions matching TRBD1. The ends lost 2 bases at V and 7 bases at J; junction bases unmatched: 7. CDR1 and CDR2 (germline): SGHRS, YFSETQ. The CDR3 is 14 residues long. CDR3 DNA sequence: TGCGCCAGCAGCTTCGCAGAGACAGGGCATACGCAGTATTTT. It is translated as CASSFAETGHTQYF.

The chain has TRBV7-9 and TRBJ1-1; D remains unclear. The CDR3 extends over 14 amino acids. Trimming shortened V by 1 base and J by 4 bases, and 10 bases separated the two germline ends. Germline CDR1 reads SEHNR; CDR2 reads FQNEAQ (reference sequence). The CDR3 region is CASSLDAGSTEAFF. CDR3 in DNA: TGTGCCAGCAGCTTAGACGCAGGCTCCACTGAAGCTTTCTTT.

The chain employs TRBV29-1 and TRBJ2-7, with 10 positions matching TRBD2. Germline loops: CDR1 SQVTM, CDR2 ANQGSEA. After removal of 5 bases from V and 1 base from J, the junction contained 8 bases not matched to a gene. The CDR3 loop spans 15 amino acids. CDR3 nucleotide sequence: TGCAGCGTTACACCTAGGACTAGCGGTTCCTACGAGCAGTACTTC. Translating gives CSVTPRTSGSYEQYF.

The rearrangement joins TRBV7-9 to TRBJ2-1; D not certain. CDR1 and CDR2 (germline): SEHNR, FQNEAQ (reference sequence). The CDR3 is made up of 13 amino acids. The germline V and J ends were trimmed by 2 bases and 5 bases, with 7 bases remaining between them. CDR3 residues: CASSLSRNNEQFF. The CDR3 nucleotides read TGTGCCAGCAGCTTAAGTCGTAACAATGAGCAGTTCTTC. The full variable domain, with the rest looked up from reference TRBV7-9 and TRBJ2-1, is DTGVSQNPRHKITKRGQNVTFRCDPISEHNRLYWYRQTLGQGPEFLTYFQNEAQLEKSRLLSDRFSAERPKGSFSTLEIQRTEQGDSAMYLCASSLSRNNEQFFGPGTRLTVL.